The entry below describes one T cell receptor (beta chain). As yet, its antigen is unknown. Germline CDR1 MNHEY, CDR2 SVGAGI. Trimming stripped 0 bases from V and 7 bases from J, with 13 bases between. The CDR3 contains 15 residues. This specimen belongs to a study of T cell repertoires in cytomegalovirus infection. Looking at the study overall: CMV infection together with matching HLA type was indicated by public TCR beta signatures.

Points from the study as a whole: Predominance within the ex vivo response was attributable to HLA-C-restricted CMV-specific TCR beta clonotypes. Summed frequency of public TCR beta families distinguished CMV carriers with the relevant HLA.

From the reads, TCRdb called clonotypes with MiXCR, one entry per CDR3 protein. The sample yields over 100,000 distinct CDR3 sequences, around 9.1% seen once. The chain combines TRBV6-5 with TRBJ2-4; D might be TRBD1 (6 bases). This receptor was identified in a human donor in good health (CMV status not recorded). Some clones in this sample may be carry-over from other donors' samples. The source material was PBMCs, sequenced either directly or after in vitro stimulation (not recorded which). CDR3 coding DNA: TGTGCCAGCAGTTACTCAGGGCAGGGGCGCAACATTCAGTACTTC. Protein product: CASSYSGQGRNIQYF.